The text below deals with one T cell receptor (beta chain). Only a few counts were recorded for this clone. The antigen it recognizes is unknown. The record has no base qualities; no much larger clone is one base away. The data belong to a study of blood T cell repertoires in COVID-19 (dated by TCRdb to the early 2020s). About the study as a whole: Samples from collaborators originated in the United States, Italy and Spain and spanned both the acute and convalescent phases of COVID-19. The prospective study material was composed of cDNA or gDNA derived from T cells, B-cell-depleted T cells, or PBMCs. Deeply sampled blood TCRbeta repertoires from subjects exposed to, actively infected with, or recovered from COVID-19 were included in the dataset. A freely available public database, intended as a resource for researchers studying the immune response to SARS-CoV-2, is where the repertoires were released. Samples were obtained from the ongoing ImmuneRACE study (first 160 participants) and from roughly 1,300 subjects provided by 6 global collaborators. The sample metadata nearly always contained a de-identified subject ID, COVID-19 status, age in years and sex. Where available, HLA class I and class II types were obtained from metadata supplied by the sample provider rather than from assay-based typing.

What the research found in general, with its limitations: The quantity of clinical and demographic metadata differed by source and by participant and was supplied without curation.

Collaborating institutions collected whole blood in K2EDTA tubes following their own protocols. Collaborator samples were shipped for TCRbeta analysis as frozen whole blood, isolated PBMCs, or DNA extracted from either sample type. TCRbeta CDR3 regions were amplified from genomic DNA using the immunoSEQ Assay, a bias-controlled multiplex PCR. Under the source paper's analysis protocol: The number of nucleated cells in each sample was estimated by amplification of reference gene primers within the assay. To quantify the absolute abundance of each unique TCRbeta CDR3 rearrangement, sequence reads were collapsed and filtered. For each sample, productive Simpson clonality was calculated as the square root of Simpson's diversity index over productive rearrangements. The table was pulled from immuneACCESS by TCRdb, which kept in-frame rearrangements only. Such tables lose some clones; where checked, under half of the loss comes from unresolved V genes, and the rest has no known cause. V and J calls and clone size are as listed in that table; D and trimming were resolved from the DNA. The sample table holds roughly 36,000 clones, of which around 86% were seen once. The ten largest clones capture around 24% of the sample.

V lost 4 bases and J lost 0 bases; the stretch between them is 10 bases long. CDR1 and CDR2, per the germline V gene (reference sequence), are LNHDA and SQIVND. The CDR3 numbers 15 residues from cysteine through phenylalanine. The CDR3 DNA has 45 bases and is translated from base 1. The clonotype comes from a man aged 45-60 years with active or convalescent COVID-19. The sequence links TRBV19 to TRBJ1-5; no confident D gene assignment can be made. The sample comprised peripheral blood. The CDR3 loop reads CASSNNIDSNQPQHF. In nucleotides, the sequence is TGTGCCAGTAGTAATAACATCGATAGCAATCAGCCCCAGCATTTT.